The 8 T cell receptor beta chains reported below all come from one sample, sequenced in a study of T cell repertoires in ileal Crohn's disease (dated by TCRdb to about 2019). The library was built by means of the immunoSEQ multiplex PCR assay. The table was pulled from immuneACCESS by TCRdb, which kept in-frame rearrangements only. Such tables lose some clones; where checked, under half of the loss comes from unresolved V genes, and the rest has no known cause. Here the sample has approximately 11,000 clones; roughly 72% occur a single time. The ten largest clones capture 4.5% of the sample. The specimen was ileal tissue. Receptors were obtained from an adult with Crohn's disease.

This chain joins TRBV11-3 and TRBJ2-7; D ambiguous. This CDR3 region has 15 residues. CDR1 is SGHNT, CDR2 YENEEA, per germline. Trimming pared 0 bases from V and 2 bases from J, leaving 11 bases between. Here the CDR3 reads CASSLDTQNTYEQYF. CDR3 bases: TGTGCCAGCAGCTTAGATACCCAGAATACCTACGAGCAGTACTTC.

The chain combines TRBV6-5 with TRBJ2-2; 8 bases agree with TRBD1. CDR3 length: 16 residues. Trimming took 4 bases from V and 4 from J; bases not matched to a gene: 8. From germline, CDR1 is MNHEY and CDR2 SVGAGI. CDR3 residues: CASSSLGQGGTGELFF. CDR3 DNA sequence: TGTGCCAGCAGTTCCCTTGGACAGGGCGGCACCGGGGAGCTGTTTTTT.

This rearrangement joins TRBV5-1 to TRBJ2-7; TRBD1 agrees at 10 bases. The CDR3 runs to 15 residues. Germline assignment: CDR1 SGHRS and CDR2 YFSETQ. Trimming removed 4 bases from V and 6 bases from J; junction bases left unmatched: 10. Here the CDR3 DNA reads TGCGCCAGCAGCCGGGCCGGGACAGGGGATAGCGAGCAGTACTTC. Its protein is CASSRAGTGDSEQYF.

The chain employs TRBV7-9 and TRBJ2-7, with 10 bases fitting TRBD2. The V and J ends lost 5 bases and 6 bases, in that order; junction bases with no gene match: 13. Germline CDR1 SEHNR, CDR2 FQNEAQ (reference sequence). The CDR3 has 16 residues. The CDR3 here is CASSPISVAGGLEQYF. In DNA, the CDR3 is TGTGCCAGCAGCCCTATCTCGGTAGCGGGAGGTCTCGAGCAGTACTTC.

The gene calls are TRBV4-2 and TRBJ1-1, with D perhaps matching TRBD1 (5 bases). The CDR3 totals 15 residues. Trimming stripped 0 bases from V and 3 bases from J, with 11 bases between. Germline lookup yields CDR1 LGHNA and CDR2 YNFKEQ. The DNA for the CDR3 is TGTGCCAGCAGCCAAGATAAGACAGACTACACTGAAGCTTTCTTT. This gives the protein CASSQDKTDYTEAFF.

To note about this clone: Mismatch with germline at one junction end may stem from a read error. V gene TRBV6-1 combines with J gene TRBJ1-1; no reliable D call. In germline, CDR1 is MNHNS, CDR2 SASEGT. The CDR3 runs to 15 residues. The CDR3 is CASSVVGVSNAEAFF. CDR3 nucleotide sequence: TGTGCCAGCAGTGTGGTGGGAGTTTCGAACGCTGAAGCTTTCTTT.

This sequence joins TRBV19 and TRBJ1-5, with 9 bases that match TRBD1. Germline CDR1 reads LNHDA; CDR2 reads SQIVND (reference sequence). The CDR3 contains 15 residues. J gave up 6 bases and V 7 bases, and 10 bases lay outside the gene matches. The CDR3 protein is CASNQDRGGSQPQHF. For the CDR3, the DNA is TGTGCCAGTAATCAGGACAGGGGAGGAAGTCAGCCCCAGCATTTT.

The DNA for the CDR3 is TGTGCCAGCAGCTTACAGGGGTATGAGCAGTACTTC. Its translation: CASSLQGYEQYF. The chain carries TRBV27 and TRBJ2-7, with 7 positions matching TRBD1. The CDR3 sequence is 12 residues long. V was clipped by 6 bases and J by 7 bases; unmatched bases: 6. The germline V gene has CDR1 MNHEY and CDR2 SMNVEV (reference sequence).